The rows below give T cell receptor beta chains drawn from one sample of a study of cytomegalovirus exposure and HLA in healthy donors. The protocol was immunoSEQ multiplex PCR, while the TCRdb copy is restricted to in-frame clones and leaves out a portion. This sample has more than 95,000 clones, with about nine tenths found just once. Specimen: PBMCs. The receptors here all came from a woman under 30 in good health and CMV-seronegative. The CDR3 runs from the conserved cysteine through the conserved F or W. Clone size appears in some rows only: once, few, many, or a class for an expanded clone.

len	abundance	j_gene	v_gene	CDR3aa
15	NA	TRBJ2-5	TRBV2	CASSESLTGWETQYF
18	NA	TRBJ2-6	TRBV27	CASSPGQGFLSGANVLTF
13	NA	TRBJ2-3	TRBV28	CASRSRRRRTQYF
18	NA	TRBJ2-1	TRBV28	CASTLGGLASSSYNEQFF
17	NA	TRBJ2-2	TRBV5-1	CASSSGLAGLNTGELFF
15	NA	TRBJ2-7	TRBV4-1	CASSQGQLVRHQQYF
13	NA	TRBJ2-3	TRBV4-1	CASSQRSTDTQYF
13	NA	TRBJ2-7	TRBV7-9	CASQGQGVYEQYF
15	once	TRBJ2-2	TRBV7-9	CASSLVTGGTGELFF
17	NA	TRBJ1-1	TRBV7-2	CASSLELGGSRATEAFF
17	NA	TRBJ1-1	TRBV28	CASSLGYRGRTGTEAFF
16	NA	TRBJ1-2	TRBV27	CASSILPGQGAYGYTF
14	NA	TRBJ2-3	TRBV5-5	CASSLGEGTDTQYF
14	NA	TRBJ2-7	TRBV5-4	CASSPGGGGYEQYF
15	NA	TRBJ2-7	TRBV6-5	CASSQSGRVTYEQYF
18	NA	TRBJ2-4	TRBV5-6	CASSPTIPRGPAKNIQYF